These 19 T cell receptor beta chains came from one sample sequenced in a study of blood T cell repertoires in COVID-19. Some clones are missing from TCRdb's copy, which holds only in-frame ones; the method was immunoSEQ multiplex PCR. The profile covers 110,000 or so clones, with 70% to 85% appearing a single time and less than 2% taken by the ten largest. Sequencing used peripheral blood. These receptors came from a woman aged 40 to 50 with acute or convalescent COVID-19.

The chain joins TRBV6-4 to TRBJ2-5; D gene unclear. V was cut by 0 bases and J by 10 bases, with 9 bases left in between. Germline V gene sequence: CDR1 MRHNA, CDR2 SNTAGT. There are 12 residues in the CDR3. The DNA of the CDR3 is TGTGCCAGCAGTGACTCGATTGGAGTCCAGTACTTC. This sequence encodes CASSDSIGVQYF.

This rearrangement joins TRBV18 to TRBJ1-4, with 9 bases identical to TRBD1. V lost 3 bases and J lost 7; bases outside the gene matches: 12. CDR1 is KGHSH and CDR2 is LQKENI in the germline V gene. The CDR3 runs 17 residues. The CDR3, as DNA: TGTGCCAGCTCACCTCCGGGACAGGGCTTAAGAGGTGAAAAACTGTTTTTT. It translates to CASSPPGQGLRGEKLFF.

This chain joins TRBV30 and TRBJ1-5, with a tentative D call TRBD1 (5 bases). The length of the CDR3 is 14 residues. Trimming shortened V by 0 bases and J by 6 bases, and 12 bases separated the two germline ends. In germline, CDR1 is GTSNPN, CDR2 SVGIG (reference sequence). In DNA form, the CDR3 reads TGTGCCTGGAGTGTCCTCCAGGGACTTCAGCCCCAGCATTTT. This encodes CAWSVLQGLQPQHF.

V usage is TRBV4-1 and J usage is TRBJ1-2, with 9 bases that match TRBD1. Germline V gene sequence: CDR1 MGHRA, CDR2 YSYEKL. This CDR3 has 16 residues. The trim removed 4 bases at V and 4 bases at J, leaving 10 bases unmatched. This CDR3 is CASSRPQGARSYGYTF. Here the CDR3 DNA reads TGCGCCAGCAGCCGACCACAGGGGGCGCGGAGCTATGGCTACACCTTC.

In this sample, this clone turned up a few times. The V and J genes are TRBV5-4 and TRBJ1-2; 10 nucleotides line up with TRBD1. The CDR3 is made up of 16 amino acids. V was pared by 3 bases and J by 8 bases, with 13 bases of the junction left unmatched. Germline CDR1 SGHNT, CDR2 YYREEE (reference sequence). CDR3 nucleotide sequence: TGTGCCAGCAGCTCCCCTTACGGGACAGGGGAGGAGGGCTACACCTTC. It is translated as CASSSPYGTGEEGYTF.

This clone showed up just once. V gene TRBV7-2 combines with J gene TRBJ1-1; no reliable D call. The CDR3 spans 14 residues. Germline loops: CDR1 SGHTA, CDR2 FQGNSA. Trimming shortened V by 3 bases and J by 4 bases, and 12 bases separated the two germline ends. The CDR3: CASSFGQVSTEAFF. The CDR3, as DNA: TGTGCCAGCAGCTTCGGTCAGGTGAGCACTGAAGCTTTCTTT. The variable domain in full, completed from reference TRBV7-2 and TRBJ1-1, reads GAGVSQSPSNKVTEKGKDVELRCDPISGHTALYWYRQSLGQGLEFLIYFQGNSAPDKSGLPSDRFSAERTGGSVSTLTIQRTQQEDSAVYLCASSFGQVSTEAFFGQGTRLTVV.

This clone came up many times. V is TRBV2 and J is TRBJ2-3, with D tentatively TRBD2 (6 bases). Germline CDR1 SNHLY, CDR2 FYNNEI. This CDR3 contains 14 residues. Trimming shortened V by 4 bases and J by 2 bases, and 10 bases separated the two germline ends. CDR3 region: CASSGGVVTDTQYF. CDR3 coding DNA: TGTGCCAGCAGTGGGGGGGTGGTCACAGATACGCAGTATTTT.

J is TRBJ2-1 and V is TRBV30, with D possibly matching TRBD2 (5 bases). CDR1 is GTSNPN and CDR2 is SVGIG in the germline V gene (reference sequence). V shed 5 bases and J shed 5 bases, with 16 bases lying between them. The CDR3 extends over 14 amino acids. Here the CDR3 DNA reads TGTGCCTGGGGCGCATCGGGATCCCACAATGAGCAGTTCTTC. Amino acid sequence: CAWGASGSHNEQFF. Together with reference TRBV30 and TRBJ2-1, the CDR3 gives the full variable domain: SQTIHQWPATLVQPVGSPLSLECTVEGTSNPNLYWYRQAAGRGLQLLFYSVGIGQISSEVPQNLSASRPQDRQFILSSKKLLLSDSGFYLCAWGASGSHNEQFFGPGTRLTVL.

The chain employs TRBV19 and TRBJ2-1, with TRBD2 matching over 12 bases. This CDR3 is built from 14 residues. V shed 10 bases and J 7 bases; nucleotides not matched to a gene: 8. Germline V gene lookup returns CDR1 LNHDA and CDR2 SQIVND (reference sequence). In nucleotides, the CDR3 is TGTGCCACTTCTAGCGGGGGGGCTCTTAATGAGCAGTTCTTC. Translating gives CATSSGGALNEQFF.

This clone was picked up a small number of times. This chain connects TRBV5-1 to TRBJ1-1, with D unclear. V was clipped by 4 bases and J by 4 bases, with 14 bases between them. The CDR3 totals 14 residues. CDR1 and CDR2 from the germline V gene are SGHRS and YFSETQ. DNA for the CDR3: TGCGCCAGCAGCCTGCAGGATGCGGGCACTGAAGCTTTCTTT. This gives the protein CASSLQDAGTEAFF.

The CDR3 sequence is CASSSFGAASNTEAFF. CDR3 nucleotides: TGTGCCAGCAGTTCCTTTGGAGCAGCGTCGAACACTGAAGCTTTCTTT. The V gene is TRBV25-1, the J gene TRBJ1-1; D gene uncertain. CDR3 size: 16 residues. V was clipped by 5 bases and J by 1 base, with 17 bases between them. CDR1 MGHDK and CDR2 SYGVNS come from the germline V gene.

This clone was recorded once. V is TRBV12-1 and J is TRBJ1-2; the tabulated D call, TRBD1, remains unverified against the DNA. TRBV12-1 counts as a pseudogene. The CDR3 has 17 amino acids. The CDR3 DNA follows: TGTGCCAGCAGCTTTGGGTCAGGGGGCGAGGCCCGCTATGGCTACACCTTC. Residues: CASSFGSGGEARYGYTF.

There are a few counts of this clone. This chain joins TRBV29-1 and TRBJ2-5, with D possibly matching TRBD1 (8 bases). Deletions cut 8 bases from V and 4 bases from J, with 11 bases between. The CDR3 extends over 11 amino acids. Germline V gene sequence: CDR1 SQVTM, CDR2 ANQGSEA. CDR3 protein: CSHRGGETQYF. The CDR3 region has the DNA TGCAGCCACAGGGGGGGAGAGACCCAGTACTTC. Full variable domain (missing parts from reference TRBV29-1 and TRBJ2-5): SAVISQKPSRDICQRGTSLTIQCQVDSQVTMMFWYRQQPGQSLTLIATANQGSEATYESGFVIDKFPISRPNLTFSTLTVSNMSPEDSSIYLCSHRGGETQYFGPGTRLLVL.

This clone was recorded once. The chain links TRBV5-4 to TRBJ2-7, with D possibly TRBD2 on 6 matching bases. The CDR3 covers 15 residues. V gave up 1 base and J gave up 2 bases, with 13 bases separating them. Per germline, CDR1 SGHNT and CDR2 YYREEE (reference sequence). The CDR3 sequence is CASSLRGGNPYEQYF. CDR3 DNA: TGTGCCAGCAGCTTGAGGGGCGGGAACCCCTACGAGCAGTACTTC. Supplemented by reference TRBV5-4 and TRBJ2-7, the full variable domain reads ETGVTQSPTHLIKTRGQQVTLRCSSQSGHNTVSWYQQALGQGPQFIFQYYREEENGRGNFPPRFSGLQFPNYSSELNVNALELDDSALYLCASSLRGGNPYEQYFGPGTRLTVT.

This clone has a single count. V gene TRBV5-4 combines with J gene TRBJ2-1, with 8 bases identical to TRBD2. This CDR3 contains 16 residues. Germline CDR1 SGHNT, CDR2 YYREEE (reference sequence). V trimming: 4 bases; J trimming: 3 bases; junction bases outside the gene matches: 9. Here the CDR3 DNA reads TGTGCCAGCAGCCGTGCGGGTAGCGGGGACTACAATGAGCAGTTCTTC. Translated: CASSRAGSGDYNEQFF.

In its sample, this clone was seen a few times. V is TRBV30 and J is TRBJ2-1, with TRBD2 matching 9 bases. The CDR3 runs 15 residues. Germline CDR1 is GTSNPN and CDR2 is SVGIG (reference sequence). V dropped 0 bases and J dropped 6; count of bases not matched to a gene: 6. CDR3 in amino acids: CAWSVRGTSPNEQFF. CDR3 DNA sequence: TGTGCCTGGAGTGTACGGGGGACTAGCCCCAATGAGCAGTTCTTC.

The chain links TRBV15 to TRBJ2-2, with 7 nucleotides matching TRBD1. Germline CDR1 reads LNHNV; CDR2 reads YYDKDF (reference sequence). With V trimmed by 4 bases and J by 3 bases, 14 bases remained unmatched. The CDR3 has 18 residues. The CDR3 DNA reads TGTGCCACCAGCACAGTGGGAACAGGGGTAGGAGACACCGGGGAGCTGTTTTTT. It is translated as CATSTVGTGVGDTGELFF.

This chain joins TRBV18 and TRBJ2-2, with TRBD1 as a possible D gene (6 bases). Trimming stripped 3 bases from V and 2 bases from J, with 16 bases between. This CDR3 comprises 17 residues. From germline, CDR1 is KGHSH and CDR2 LQKENI. The CDR3 nucleotides read TGTGCCAGCTCACCTCCAGGGGTGGGTCACAACACCGGGGAGCTGTTTTTT. As protein: CASSPPGVGHNTGELFF.

This clone has only a few counts. V gene TRBV12-5 combines with J gene TRBJ1-1; tentative D call: TRBD1 (6 bases). CDR1 is LGHNT and CDR2 is FRNRAP in the germline V gene. Trimming left V 5 bases short and J 0 bases short, with 13 bases between. CDR3 length: 15 residues. Written as DNA, the CDR3 is TGTGCTAGTGGTCCCCAGGACAGACTGAACACTGAAGCTTTCTTT. Protein sequence: CASGPQDRLNTEAFF.